The rows below give T cell receptor beta chains drawn from one sample of a study of blood T cells in healthy people across ages. TCRdb re-called the 5' RACE reads through MiXCR, storing one row per CDR3 protein. Here the sample spans roughly 2 million distinct CDR3 sequences, about 50% being singletons. The sample was blood. These receptors were taken from a woman in her forties in good health. CDR3s include the opening cysteine and the closing phenylalanine or tryptophan. D genes are given only for firm matches. A row's size may be missing; if present it is once, few, many or a size class.

TRBD1 | TRBJ2-7 | TRBV14 | - | CVSSQLGTGIYEQYF | TGTGTCAGCAGCCAACTCGGGACAGGGATCTACGAGCAGTACTTC
TRBD1 | TRBJ1-2 | TRBV6-5 | - | CASSYQGQGSYGYTF | TGTGCCAGCAGTTACCAGGGACAGGGTTCCTATGGCTACACCTTC
- | TRBJ2-5 | TRBV10-1 | - | CASSEFGGTQYF | TGCGCCAGCAGTGAGTTCGGGGGGACCCAGTACTTC
- | TRBJ1-2 | TRBV6-5 | - | CASSYSIQTNYGYTF | TGTGCCAGCAGTTACTCGATCCAGACTAACTATGGCTACACCTTC
- | TRBJ1-4 | TRBV20-1 | - | CSARRGGFNEKLFF | TGCAGTGCCCGTCGGGGAGGTTTTAATGAAAAACTGTTTTTT
TRBD1 | TRBJ2-7 | TRBV20-1 | few | CSAIGQGFYEQYF | TGCAGTGCTATCGGACAGGGGTTCTACGAGCAGTACTTC
- | TRBJ1-5 | TRBV9 | - | CASSVGGGTGQPQHF | TGTGCCAGCAGCGTAGGTGGGGGAACGGGTCAGCCCCAGCATTTT
TRBD1 | TRBJ2-4 | TRBV6-6 | - | CASSYPGGKEAQYF | TGTGCCAGCAGTTACCCAGGGGGCAAGGAGGCCCAGTACTTC
TRBD1 | TRBJ2-7 | TRBV27 | - | CASSFRQGSCEQYF | TGTGCCAGCAGCTTTAGACAGGGGAGTTGCGAGCAGTACTTC
TRBD2 | TRBJ2-1 | TRBV12-3/TRBV12-4 | - | CASSFNLAGGQMGNEQFF | TGTGCCAGCAGTTTTAACCTAGCGGGGGGCCAGATGGGGAATGAGCAGTTCTTC
TRBD2 | TRBJ2-7 | TRBV4-2 | - | CASSQAIAGGHNEQYF | TGTGCCAGCAGCCAAGCGATAGCGGGGGGTCACAATGAGCAGTACTTC
- | TRBJ2-3 | TRBV6-5 | few | CASSYSGEADTQYF | TGTGCCAGCAGTTACTCGGGGGAAGCAGATACGCAGTATTTT
- | TRBJ2-1 | TRBV4-2 | few | CASSQVASSYNEQFF | TGTGCCAGCAGCCAAGTCGCGAGCTCCTACAATGAGCAGTTCTTC
TRBD1 | TRBJ1-2 | TRBV3-1 | - | CASSRQGAGYGYTF | TGTGCCAGCAGCCGACAGGGGGCCGGCTATGGCTACACCTTC
TRBD1 | TRBJ2-7 | TRBV27 | once | CASSLRGQNPYEQYF | TGTGCCAGCAGTTTACGGGGACAGAATCCCTACGAGCAGTACTTC
TRBD1 | TRBJ2-1 | TRBV6-4 | - | CASRQDRGHNEQFF | TGTGCCAGCAGACAGGACAGGGGCCACAATGAGCAGTTCTTC
- | TRBJ2-5 | TRBV28 | few | CASSPAAPQETQYF | TGTGCCAGCAGTCCGGCGGCACCTCAAGAGACCCAGTACTTC
TRBD1 | TRBJ2-3 | TRBV2 | - | CASTIRDREQDTQYF | TGTGCCAGCACCATAAGAGACAGGGAACAAGATACGCAGTATTTT
- | TRBJ2-1 | TRBV11-2 | few | CASSYNRGTSSYNEQFF | TGTGCCAGCAGCTACAATAGGGGGACCAGCTCCTACAATGAGCAGTTCTTC
- | TRBJ2-3 | TRBV5-1 | once | CASSDPAETTDTQYF | TGCGCCAGCAGCGACCCCGCGGAGACCACAGATACGCAGTATTTT
- | TRBJ1-1 | TRBV20-1 | few | CSARERPMNTEAFF | TGCAGTGCTAGAGAGAGGCCTATGAACACTGAAGCTTTCTTT
- | TRBJ2-1 | TRBV7-2 | - | CASSLYGGRNEQFF | TGTGCCAGCAGCCTCTACGGGGGGCGAAATGAGCAGTTCTTC
TRBD1 | TRBJ1-5 | TRBV7-9 | - | CASSLGDRGHHPQHF | TGTGCCAGCAGCCTAGGGGACAGGGGACATCACCCCCAGCATTTT
- | TRBJ1-6 | TRBV4-1 | - | CASSQTIKITYNSPLHF | TGCGCCAGCAGCCAGACAATCAAGATCACCTATAATTCACCCCTCCACTTT
- | TRBJ2-3 | TRBV29-1 | few | CSVEDGRTSEYF | TGCAGCGTTGAAGATGGGAGGACTTCGGAGTATTTT
TRBD1 | TRBJ2-3 | TRBV7-2 | - | CASTRQGATDTQYF | TGTGCCAGCACACGACAGGGGGCTACAGATACGCAGTATTTT
- | TRBJ1-2 | TRBV7-9 | - | CASSSWDGNYGYTF | TGTGCCAGCAGCTCCTGGGACGGTAACTATGGCTACACCTTC
TRBD2 | TRBJ2-1 | TRBV2 | few | CASRATSGAYNEQFF | TGTGCCAGCAGGGCGACTAGCGGGGCCTACAATGAGCAGTTCTTC
- | TRBJ2-1 | TRBV10-2 | - | CATWGVEQFF | TGCGCCACCTGGGGGGTTGAGCAGTTCTTC
TRBD2 | TRBJ2-5 | TRBV5-1 | few | CASSLDHSGETQYF | TGCGCCAGCAGCTTGGACCATAGCGGGGAGACCCAGTACTTC
TRBD2 | TRBJ2-5 | TRBV7-9 | once | CASSLGLGLYNEQYF | TGTGCCAGCAGCCTTGGACTAGGTTTGTACAATGAGCAGTACTTC
- | TRBJ1-2 | TRBV5-1 | - | CASSPAPSDDYGYTF | TGCGCCAGCAGTCCAGCGCCTAGTGATGACTATGGCTACACCTTC
TRBD1 | TRBJ2-1 | TRBV6-1 | - | CASRAGTGRNEQFF | TGTGCCAGCAGGGCGGGGACAGGGAGAAATGAGCAGTTCTTC
TRBD2 | TRBJ2-1 | TRBV7-3 | once | CASSSNAAWGGNEQFF | TGTGCCAGCAGTTCTAACGCAGCCTGGGGAGGGAATGAGCAGTTCTTC
- | TRBJ2-2 | TRBV7-2 | - | CASSCLNTGELFF | TGTGCCAGCAGCTGCTTGAACACCGGGGAGCTGTTTTTT
TRBD2 | TRBJ2-5 | TRBV15 | few | CATSSYMTSGGQETQYF | TGTGCCACCAGCAGCTATATGACTAGCGGGGGGCAAGAGACCCAGTACTTC
- | TRBJ2-7 | TRBV7-2 | - | CASSWAQGSYEQYF | TGTGCCAGCAGCTGGGCGCAGGGAAGCTACGAGCAGTACTTC
TRBD1 | TRBJ2-3 | TRBV7-2 | - | CASSRNPGQSTDTQYF | TGTGCCAGCAGCCGAAACCCGGGACAGAGCACAGATACGCAGTATTTT
- | TRBJ2-1 | TRBV12-3/TRBV12-4 | - | CASSLWLGGGSYNEQFF | TGTGCCAGCAGTTTATGGTTAGGGGGGGGCTCCTACAATGAGCAGTTCTTC
TRBD1 | TRBJ2-1 | TRBV9 | few | CASSDRDRSDEQFF | TGTGCCAGCAGCGACCGGGACAGGAGCGATGAGCAGTTCTTC
- | TRBJ1-1 | TRBV7-9 | - | CASSLETENTEAFF | TGTGCCAGCAGCTTAGAGACAGAAAACACTGAAGCTTTCTTT
- | TRBJ1-2 | TRBV15 | - | CATSRTASYGYTF | TGTGCCACCTCTCGGACAGCCAGCTATGGCTACACCTTC
- | TRBJ2-1 | TRBV12-3/TRBV12-4 | once | CASKPSEQFYNEQFF | TGTGCCAGCAAGCCGTCGGAACAGTTCTACAATGAGCAGTTCTTC
- | TRBJ1-6 | TRBV12-5 | - | CASGLSGGSYNSPLHF | TGTGCTAGTGGTTTAAGTGGGGGCTCCTATAATTCACCCCTCCACTTT
- | TRBJ2-1 | TRBV21-1 | - | CASSKGPGLDNEQFF | TGTGCCAGCAGCAAAGGGCCGGGGTTAGACAATGAGCAGTTCTTC
TRBD2 | TRBJ2-3 | TRBV29-1 | once | CSGRGGAVDTQYF | TGCAGCGGGCGCGGGGGGGCAGTAGATACGCAGTATTTT
- | TRBJ2-1 | TRBV2 | - | CASSDEDSLYNEQFF | TGTGCCAGCAGTGATGAGGACAGCCTCTACAATGAGCAGTTCTTC
- | TRBJ1-1 | TRBV7-2 | - | CASSLGGVRTEAFF | TGTGCCAGCAGCTTAGGGGGGGTTCGAACTGAAGCTTTCTTT
TRBD2 | TRBJ2-1 | TRBV29-1 | - | CSVVGGGYNEQFF | TGCAGCGTTGTGGGCGGGGGGTACAATGAGCAGTTCTTC
- | TRBJ2-5 | TRBV12-3/TRBV12-4 | - | CASSLWASARQETQYF | TGTGCCAGCAGTTTATGGGCTAGCGCCCGTCAAGAGACCCAGTACTTC
- | TRBJ1-5 | TRBV6-5 | few | CASSQSQLYNQPQHF | TGTGCCAGCAGCCAGAGCCAGCTATACAATCAGCCCCAGCATTTT
- | TRBJ2-7 | TRBV6-4 | - | CASSDSYGGHPGEQYF | TGTGCCAGCAGTGACTCTTACGGGGGCCATCCGGGCGAGCAGTACTTC
TRBD2 | TRBJ2-1 | TRBV12-3/TRBV12-4 | - | CASSLPRRGDYNEQFF | TGTGCCAGCAGTTTACCACGGCGGGGGGATTACAATGAGCAGTTCTTC
TRBD2 | TRBJ2-4 | TRBV4-3 | few | CASSQDLLAGGVENIQYF | TGCGCCAGCAGCCAGGACTTACTAGCGGGGGGGGTAGAAAACATTCAGTACTTC
- | TRBJ2-1 | TRBV24-1 | - | CATSEYRAGRDEQFF | TGTGCCACCAGTGAATACAGGGCGGGGAGGGATGAGCAGTTCTTC
- | TRBJ2-1 | TRBV20-1 | - | CSARDVGLKDDEQFF | TGCAGTGCTAGAGATGTGGGGCTTAAAGACGATGAGCAGTTCTTC
- | TRBJ2-5 | TRBV6-5 | few | CASSYYLGHETQYF | TGTGCCAGCAGTTACTACTTAGGGCATGAGACCCAGTACTTC
TRBD1 | TRBJ2-4 | TRBV10-3 | few | CAISDPGQGRDIQYF | TGTGCCATCAGTGACCCGGGACAGGGGAGAGACATTCAGTACTTC